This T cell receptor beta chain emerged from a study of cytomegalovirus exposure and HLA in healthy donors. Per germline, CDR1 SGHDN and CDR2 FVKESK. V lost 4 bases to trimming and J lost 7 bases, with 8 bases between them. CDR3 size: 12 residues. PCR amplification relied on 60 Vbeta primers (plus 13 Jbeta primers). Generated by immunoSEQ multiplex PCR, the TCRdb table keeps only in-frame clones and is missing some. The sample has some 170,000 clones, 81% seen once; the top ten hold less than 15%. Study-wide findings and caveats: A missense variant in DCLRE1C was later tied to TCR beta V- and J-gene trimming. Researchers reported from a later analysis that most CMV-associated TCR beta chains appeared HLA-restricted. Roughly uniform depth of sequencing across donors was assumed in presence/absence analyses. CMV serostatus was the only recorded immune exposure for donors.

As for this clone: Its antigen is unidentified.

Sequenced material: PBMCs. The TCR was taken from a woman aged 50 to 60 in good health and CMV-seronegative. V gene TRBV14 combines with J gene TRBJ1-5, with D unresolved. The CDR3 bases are TGTGCCAGCAGCCTCCGAGGGCAGCCCCAGCATTTT. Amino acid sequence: CASSLRGQPQHF.